The next 17 T cell receptor beta chains were all read from a single sample in a study of cytomegalovirus exposure and HLA in healthy donors. 13 Jbeta primers and 60 Vbeta primers were used for the PCR. The assay was immunoSEQ multiplex PCR, and TCRdb's table has in-frame clones only and misses some. The sample records 90,000 or so clones, over 55% being singletons. The sequenced material came from PBMCs. These receptors all stem from a boy between 10 and 17 years old in good health and CMV-seropositive.

In this sample, this clone turned up a few times. The rearrangement links TRBV25-1 to TRBJ1-3; 8 nucleotides align to TRBD1. CDR3 length: 15 residues. Germline V gives CDR1 MGHDK, CDR2 SYGVNS. Trimming at V came to 6 bases and at J to 3 bases, leaving 7 bases not matched to a gene. CDR3: CASSRQGMDGNTIYF. In DNA form, the CDR3 reads TGTGCCAGCAGCCGACAGGGGATGGATGGAAACACCATATATTTT.

The chain employs TRBV30 and TRBJ1-1, with 9 bases that match TRBD1. The germline V gene encodes CDR1 GTSNPN and CDR2 SVGIG (reference sequence). The CDR3 loop spans 13 amino acids. After removal of 5 bases from V and 3 bases from J, the junction contained 4 bases not matched to a gene. The CDR3 nucleotides are TGTGCCTGGGGACAGGGGTGGGACACTGAAGCTTTCTTT. This sequence encodes CAWGQGWDTEAFF. The complete variable domain, with remaining parts taken from reference TRBV30 and TRBJ1-1, reads SQTIHQWPATLVQPVGSPLSLECTVEGTSNPNLYWYRQAAGRGLQLLFYSVGIGQISSEVPQNLSASRPQDRQFILSSKKLLLSDSGFYLCAWGQGWDTEAFFGQGTRLTVV.

The chain is built from TRBV30 and TRBJ1-2, with D tentatively TRBD1 (6 bases). Trimming shortened V by 5 bases and J by 3 bases, and 16 bases separated the two germline ends. Germline V gene data show CDR1 as GTSNPN and CDR2 as SVGIG (reference sequence). The CDR3 sequence is 14 residues long. The CDR3 DNA follows: TGTGCCTGGGGTGATATGACAGGCTACTATGGCTACACCTTC. It specifies CAWGDMTGYYGYTF.

This clone was observed a handful of times. The chain carries TRBV7-2 and TRBJ1-2; no reliable D call. The V gene's germline CDR1 is SGHTA and CDR2 FQGNSA. The CDR3 consists of 13 residues. Trimming took off 5 bases at V and 3 bases at J, with 10 bases between the two ends. The CDR3 DNA sequence: TGTGCCAGCAGCCTCAGTCCGTACTATGGCTACACCTTC. Encoded protein: CASSLSPYYGYTF.

This sequence joins TRBV5-1 and TRBJ2-3; D is unclear. Trimming left V 5 bases short and J 5 bases short, with 24 bases between. Germline values: CDR1 SGHRS, CDR2 YFSETQ. CDR3 size: 17 residues. The CDR3 loop reads CASRLSQYGDAGDTQYF. The DNA for the CDR3 is TGCGCCAGCAGACTTTCTCAATACGGAGACGCCGGAGATACGCAGTATTTT.

V is TRBV5-4 and J is TRBJ2-1, with 8 positions matching TRBD2. The CDR3 consists of 14 residues. The germline V gene encodes CDR1 SGHNT and CDR2 YYREEE (reference sequence). V lost 4 bases to trimming and J lost 7 bases; unmatched junction nucleotides: 7. CDR3 protein: CASSGGLARNEQFF. The CDR3 nucleotides are TGTGCCAGCAGCGGTGGACTAGCTCGGAATGAGCAGTTCTTC.

The genes are TRBV9 and TRBJ1-1; unclear D gene. Trimming took 4 bases from V and 5 from J, leaving 12 bases between them. This CDR3 has 13 amino acids. Germline V gene sequence: CDR1 SGDLS, CDR2 YYNGEE. CDR3 in amino acids: CASSPPRSTEAFF. The CDR3 DNA is TGTGCCAGCAGCCCGCCGAGGAGTACTGAAGCTTTCTTT.

This chain joins TRBV6-1 and TRBJ2-5; the D gene is possibly TRBD1 (5 bases). The CDR3 is 12 amino acids. V lost 10 bases and J 7 bases, leaving 16 bases between the germline ends. The germline CDR1 and CDR2 sequences are MNHNS and SASEGT. The DNA of the CDR3 is TGTGCCATCTACGACAGAGTGGGGACCCAGTACTTC. It translates to CAIYDRVGTQYF.

This clone came up a few times. This rearrangement joins TRBV6-1 to TRBJ1-6, with a tentative D call TRBD1 (5 bases). Trimming removed 3 bases from V and 5 bases from J, with 8 bases in between. Germline CDR1 and CDR2: MNHNS and SASEGT. CDR3 length: 14 amino acids. The CDR3 sequence is CASSDDSDNSPLHF. CDR3 bases: TGTGCCAGCAGTGACGACAGCGATAATTCACCCCTCCACTTT.

The rearrangement joins TRBV30 to TRBJ2-7; D is possibly TRBD2 (6 bases). In germline, CDR1 is GTSNPN, CDR2 SVGIG (reference sequence). The CDR3 sequence is 12 residues long. Trimming cost V 7 bases and J 4 bases, with 14 bases left between them. CDR3 protein: CASAGQRYEQYF. In nucleotides, the CDR3 is TGTGCCTCCGCGGGGCAGAGGTACGAGCAGTACTTC.

The chain has TRBV5-1 and TRBJ1-1; 7 bases fit TRBD1. The CDR3 spans 15 residues. With 4 bases clipped from V and 6 bases from J, the junction kept 12 bases outside the gene matches. Germline V gives CDR1 SGHRS, CDR2 YFSETQ. Here the CDR3 reads CASSPGTAAGSEAFF. CDR3 in DNA: TGCGCCAGCAGCCCGGGGACAGCCGCCGGTTCTGAAGCTTTCTTT.

This clone occurred a few times. The genes are TRBV5-1 and TRBJ1-1; D is unclear. The CDR3 length is 14 residues. Germline V gene sequence: CDR1 SGHRS, CDR2 YFSETQ. The V and J ends lost 0 bases and 1 base respectively, with 7 bases between them. The CDR3 DNA reads TGCGCCAGCAGCTTGGGACACTCGAACACTGAAGCTTTCTTT. Encoded protein: CASSLGHSNTEAFF.

To note about this clone: This CDR3 is also generated by other DNA sequences in the sample. This sequence joins TRBV6-1 and TRBJ2-6; D is unclear. This CDR3 contains 14 residues. Trimming cost V 9 bases and J 0 bases, with 9 bases left between them. Germline V gene data show CDR1 as MNHNS and CDR2 as SASEGT. The CDR3 DNA sequence: TGTGCCAGTACAGTTTACTCTGGGGCCAACGTCCTGACTTTC. Translation gives CASTVYSGANVLTF.

This clone has a handful of counts. This chain's CDR3 is CASSSPRGTLNTEAFF. CDR3 DNA sequence: TGTGCCAGCAGCTCGCCACGGGGGACCTTGAACACTGAAGCTTTCTTT. This rearrangement joins TRBV5-6 to TRBJ1-1; possible D gene TRBD1, 5 bases. The V end lost 3 bases, the J end lost 0 bases, and 15 bases lay between the germline ends. The length of the CDR3 is 16 residues. From germline, CDR1 is SGHDT and CDR2 YYEEEE.

This clone was seen a handful of times. This chain uses TRBV4-3 with TRBJ2-7; D not certain. Trimming left V 1 base short and J 3 bases short, with 10 bases between. The germline V gene has CDR1 LGHNA and CDR2 YSLEER. The CDR3 contains 14 residues. CDR3 coding DNA: TGCGCCAGCAGCCAAGCCTATCCCCTCTACGAGCAGTACTTC. Translated, it gives CASSQAYPLYEQYF.

The gene calls are TRBV5-1 and TRBJ1-2; 12 bases are shared with TRBD1. V shed 4 bases and J 7 bases; nucleotides not matched to a gene: 8. The CDR3 extends over 15 amino acids. Per germline, CDR1 SGHRS and CDR2 YFSETQ. The chain's CDR3 is CASSPSGTGGSGYTF. In DNA, the CDR3 is TGCGCCAGCAGCCCTTCCGGGACAGGGGGCTCTGGCTACACCTTC.

V is TRBV4-2 and J is TRBJ1-1; D call uncertain. Germline CDR1 LGHNA, CDR2 YNFKEQ. V lost 4 bases and J 7 bases, leaving 13 bases between the germline ends. This CDR3 contains 13 residues. The CDR3 bases are TGTGCCAGCAGCCCAACCCCCGGGAGTGAAGCTTTCTTT. Translation gives CASSPTPGSEAFF.